The T cell receptor (beta chain) under discussion was sequenced for a study of metastatic and nonmetastatic thyroid tumors. Across the study: The study looked at repertoires side by side in blood and in tumor or nodule tissue from malignant and benign thyroid patients. Points from the study as a whole: When malignant thyroid tumors were compared with benign nodules, TCR beta diversity was reportedly significantly higher in the malignant tumors. This held in both blood and tumor samples.

The sample holds many counts of this clone. Its target is unknown. In the study's own analysis: The study's classifier, a distant-metastasis tool for papillary thyroid cancer, was built using CDR3 differences across clinicopathological groups. TCRdb reprocessed the PCR reads via MiXCR. These V and J calls derive from TCRdb rather than the authors' analysis. The sample records 45,000 to 65,000 clones, around a sixth being singletons. None of the patients had undergone any treatment ahead of thyroid surgery. The germline CDR1 and CDR2 sequences are LNHDA and SQIVND (reference sequence). This CDR3 has 12 amino acids. The germline V and J ends were trimmed by 4 bases and 4 bases, with 5 bases remaining between them.

The sequence derives from a female donor with papillary thyroid cancer or a benign thyroid nodule (not recorded which). Some clones in this sample may be carry-over from other donors' samples. Sequences were obtained from blood. This chain uses TRBV19 with TRBJ1-5, with D unresolved. The DNA of the CDR3 is TGTGCCAGTAGTAAGGATAATCAGCCCCAGCATTTT. The encoded protein is CASSKDNQPQHF.